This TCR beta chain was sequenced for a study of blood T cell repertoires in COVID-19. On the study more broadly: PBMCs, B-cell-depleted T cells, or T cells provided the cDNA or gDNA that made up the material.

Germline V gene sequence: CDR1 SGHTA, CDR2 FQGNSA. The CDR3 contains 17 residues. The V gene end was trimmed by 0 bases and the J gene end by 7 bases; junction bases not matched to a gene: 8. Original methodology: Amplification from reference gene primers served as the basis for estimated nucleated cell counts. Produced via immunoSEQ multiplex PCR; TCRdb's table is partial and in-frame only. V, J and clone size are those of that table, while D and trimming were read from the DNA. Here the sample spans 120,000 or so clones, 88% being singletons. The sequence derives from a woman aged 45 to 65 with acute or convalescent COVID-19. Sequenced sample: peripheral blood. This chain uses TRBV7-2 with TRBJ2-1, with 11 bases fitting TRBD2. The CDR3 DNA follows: TGTGCCAGCAGCTTAGCGCTAACTAGCGGGAGCGGAAATGAGCAGTTCTTC. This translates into CASSLALTSGSGNEQFF. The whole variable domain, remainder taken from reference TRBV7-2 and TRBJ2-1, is GAGVSQSPSNKVTEKGKDVELRCDPISGHTALYWYRQSLGQGLEFLIYFQGNSAPDKSGLPSDRFSAERTGGSVSTLTIQRTQQEDSAVYLCASSLALTSGSGNEQFFGPGTRLTVL.